A selection of T cell receptor beta chains follows, all from one sample in a study of metastatic and nonmetastatic thyroid tumors. TCRdb re-called clones from the PCR reads using MiXCR. Of roughly 20,000 clones in the sample, approximately 15% were seen once. Sequencing was carried out using tumor tissue. These receptors were collected from a female donor with papillary thyroid cancer or a benign thyroid nodule (not recorded which). Some clones in this sample may be carry-over from other donors' samples. CDR3s include the opening cysteine and the closing phenylalanine or tryptophan. D genes are given only for firm matches. The listing skips clone size in some rows; elsewhere it reads once, few, many or a size class.

12,TRBV18,TRBJ2-7,-,many,TGTGCCAGCTCATCGACAGGTTACGAGCAGTACTTC,CASSSTGYEQYF
10,TRBV6-1,TRBJ1-1,-,medium-sized,TGTGCCAGCAGGGACACTGAAGCTTTCTTT,CASRDTEAFF
13,TRBV20-1,TRBJ1-6,TRBD1,many,TGCAGTGCCATCCAGGGGGCTTATTCACCCCTCCACTTT,CSAIQGAYSPLHF
13,TRBV19,TRBJ1-2,-,-,TGTGCCAGTACCCAAACCTCGGGGGCCTTCTACACCTTC,CASTQTSGAFYTF
15,TRBV19,TRBJ2-3,-,few,TGTGCCAGTAGTCCAATTCTAGCCCTTGGGGATACGCAGTATTTT,CASSPILALGDTQYF
15,TRBV20-1,TRBJ2-7,TRBD2,many,TGCAGTGCTAGGGGTCTAGCGGGAATTTCCTACGAGCAGTACTTC,CSARGLAGISYEQYF
16,TRBV20-1,TRBJ2-1,TRBD2,-,TGCAGTTCTAGGCCGGGAGGGCCTAATTTCAGAAATGATCAGTTCTTC,CSSRPGGPNFRNDQFF
14,TRBV9,TRBJ2-4,-,many,TGTGCCAGCAGCGGGGTGGGAACCAAAAACATTCAGTACTTC,CASSGVGTKNIQYF
14,TRBV7-2,TRBJ1-6,-,-,TGTGCCAGCAGCTTATTAAAGGGGGGTTCACCCCTCCACTTT,CASSLLKGGSPLHF
11,TRBV6-1,TRBJ1-5,-,many,TGTGCCAGCAGTGCCTATCAGCCCCAGCATTTT,CASSAYQPQHF
15,TRBV6-1,TRBJ1-4,TRBD1,many,TGTGCCAGCAGTGTTGGAGGGGGCCCGAATGAAAAACTGTTTTTT,CASSVGGGPNEKLFF
14,TRBV7-8,TRBJ1-1,-,-,TGTGCCAGCAGCTTAGACGGTCCGAACGATGAAGCTTTCTTT,CASSLDGPNDEAFF
15,TRBV9,TRBJ1-4,-,many,TGTGCCAGCAGCGTAGGGGCAGGCTCTAATGAAAAACTGTTTTTT,CASSVGAGSNEKLFF
19,TRBV13,TRBJ2-7,TRBD2,-,TGTGCCAGCAGCGCATATGGGACTAGCGGGATCAATGGTCTTTACGGTCAGTACTTC,CASSAYGTSGINGLYGQYF
16,TRBV19,TRBJ2-1,TRBD2,many,TGTGCCAGTAGTGCAAGACTAGCGGGAGCGGTGGGTGAGCAGTTCTTC,CASSARLAGAVGEQFF
16,TRBV24-1,TRBJ2-5,-,many,TGTGCCACCAGTGATTTAGTCAGGGGGGGCGATGAGACCCAGTACTTC,CATSDLVRGGDETQYF